Listed here is a single T cell receptor beta chain. Its antigen is currently unknown. The CDR3 extends over 14 amino acids. V was cut by 2 bases and J by 4 bases, with 11 bases left in between. The germline CDR1 and CDR2 sequences are MNHNY and SVGAGI (reference sequence). These data belong to a study of cytomegalovirus exposure and HLA in healthy donors. Findings and limits, study-wide: Most observed TCR sequences were rare, whereas some public TCRs were detected in many donors. In an earlier analysis, in 540 or so donors, most V segments appeared productive either ~87% or ~30% of the time. A list of 150 to 200 TCR beta chains associated with cytomegalovirus was given.

Primers: 60 Vbeta forward and 13 Jbeta reverse. Data came from immunoSEQ multiplex PCR; TCRdb stores just in-frame clones and leaves some out. The table includes approximately 160,000 clones, approximately 80% detected once. The specimen sequenced was PBMCs. The chain couples TRBV6-6 to TRBJ1-2; weak D call: TRBD1 (5 bases). The sequence was obtained from a man aged 18 to 35 in good health and CMV-seronegative. CDR3 DNA: TGTGCCAGCAGTTACCCAGGGATTGGCTATGGCTACACCTTC. Translating gives CASSYPGIGYGYTF.